These 23 T cell receptor beta chains originate from one sample sequenced in a study of blood T cell repertoires in COVID-19. Generated by immunoSEQ multiplex PCR, the TCRdb table keeps only in-frame clones and is missing some. The data contain fewer than 85,000 clones, around 90% of them singletons. Sequencing used peripheral blood. Every receptor here comes from a human donor in a cohort sampled during active COVID-19.

CDR3 in amino acids: CASKRQGVSYGYTF. Here the CDR3 DNA reads TGTGCCAGCAAAAGACAGGGTGTTAGCTATGGCTACACCTTC. The rearrangement joins TRBV28 to TRBJ1-2; 7 bases match TRBD1. The CDR3 runs 14 residues. The junction had 9 bases not matched to a gene; V was cut back by 7 bases and J by 4 bases. Germline lookup yields CDR1 MDHEN and CDR2 SYDVKM.

The chain links TRBV5-1 to TRBJ1-2, with 7 bases aligning to TRBD1. Germline-derived CDR1 and CDR2 are SGHRS and YFSETQ. The length of the CDR3 is 14 residues. The V and J ends lost 4 bases and 5 bases, in that order; junction bases with no gene match: 8. The CDR3 is CASSEGQRRYGYTF. The CDR3 DNA reads TGCGCCAGCAGCGAGGGACAGCGGCGGTATGGCTACACCTTC.

This chain links TRBV5-1 with TRBJ1-1; D uncertain. Trimming left V 9 bases short and J 3 bases short, with 15 bases between. CDR1 SGHRS and CDR2 YFSETQ come from the germline V gene. This CDR3 spans 13 amino acids. This chain's CDR3 is CATRLTADTEAFF. DNA of the CDR3: TGCGCCACCCGTCTCACTGCGGACACTGAAGCTTTCTTT.

V usage is TRBV11-2 and J usage is TRBJ2-7; TRBD2 aligns across 15 bases. V lost 1 base, J lost 2 bases, and 9 bases stayed unmatched. Germline V gives CDR1 SGHAT, CDR2 FQNNGV. This CDR3 is 19 amino acids long. The CDR3 loop is CASSLVYVGLAGGAYEQYF. CDR3 nucleotide sequence: TGTGCCAGCAGCTTAGTTTATGTGGGACTAGCGGGGGGCGCCTACGAGCAGTACTTC.

As concerns this clone: The sample holds other DNA sequences that translate to the same CDR3. The CDR3 here is CASSRTQNTEAFF. CDR3 nucleotides: TGTGCCAGTAGCAGAACCCAGAACACTGAAGCTTTCTTT. This chain joins TRBV19 and TRBJ1-1; the D is unclear. The V gene's germline CDR1 is LNHDA and CDR2 SQIVND (reference sequence). This CDR3 contains 13 residues. Trimming stripped 6 bases from V and 1 base from J, with 9 bases between.

This chain uses TRBV2 with TRBJ1-5, with 7 positions matching TRBD1. V was pared by 5 bases and J by 4 bases, with 2 bases of the junction left unmatched. Germline V gene data show CDR1 as SNHLY and CDR2 as FYNNEI. The CDR3 covers 13 residues. CDR3 nucleotides: TGTGCCAGCAGTCCACAGGGGAATCAGCCCCAGCATTTT. This codes for CASSPQGNQPQHF.

CDR3 protein: CASSPAGLAKNIQYF. For the CDR3, the DNA is TGTGCCAGCTCACCAGCAGGGCTAGCCAAAAACATTCAGTACTTC. The V and J genes are TRBV18 and TRBJ2-4; D possibly corresponds to TRBD1 (5 bases). With 2 bases removed from V and 0 bases from J, the gap between germline ends came to 8 bases. From germline, CDR1 is KGHSH and CDR2 LQKENI. This CDR3 contains 15 residues.

The chain carries TRBV5-4 and TRBJ2-5; 7 bases fit TRBD2. Germline trimming cut 4 bases from V and 4 bases from J; bases unmatched to any gene: 7. Germline V gives CDR1 SGHNT, CDR2 YYREEE (reference sequence). This CDR3 spans 14 amino acids. The CDR3 DNA reads TGTGCCAGCAGCCCGGCGGGAGCGGGAGAGACCCAGTACTTC. Amino acid sequence: CASSPAGAGETQYF.

V usage is TRBV6-6 and J usage is TRBJ2-1; maybe TRBD2 (6 bases). Trimming removed 7 bases at V and 2 bases at J, with 18 bases between. Per germline, CDR1 MNHNY and CDR2 SVGAGI (reference sequence). This CDR3 has 16 amino acids. CDR3 region: CASTPGPSEAYNEQFF. DNA for the CDR3: TGTGCCAGCACCCCAGGGCCTAGCGAGGCCTACAATGAGCAGTTCTTC.

The V and J genes are TRBV6-5 and TRBJ2-7; 9 bases are shared with TRBD2. The length of the CDR3 is 15 residues. V shed 7 bases, J shed 4 bases, and the junction held 11 bases outside the gene matches. CDR1 MNHEY and CDR2 SVGAGI come from the germline V gene. The CDR3 region has the DNA TGTGCCAGCACCCTACGTACTAGCGGGTCTTACGAGCAGTACTTC. Its translation is CASTLRTSGSYEQYF.

This chain links TRBV7-2 with TRBJ2-1, with 8 bases aligning to TRBD2. Germline loops: CDR1 SGHTA, CDR2 FQGNSA. J lost 7 bases, V lost 2 bases, and 7 bases had no gene match. There are 15 residues in the CDR3. CDR3 amino acids: CASSLPGGVGNEQFF. The DNA for the CDR3 is TGTGCCAGCAGCTTACCGGGAGGGGTGGGAAATGAGCAGTTCTTC.

This chain uses TRBV12-3 or TRBV12-4 with TRBJ2-7; 8 bases map to TRBD1. The V segment lost 6 bases and the J segment 7 bases; nucleotides outside the gene matches: 8. This CDR3 contains 13 residues. In DNA, the CDR3 is TGTGCCAGCAGAGGGCAGGGGGCAAAAGAGCAGTACTTC. Its protein product is CASRGQGAKEQYF.

The chain has TRBV3-1 (or the pseudogene TRBV3-2) and TRBJ2-7, with a weak D call TRBD1 (6 bases). CDR3 length equals 15 residues. CDR1 and CDR2 from the germline V gene are LGHDT and YNNKEL (reference sequence). V lost 4 bases, J lost 6 bases, and 19 bases lay in between. CDR3 in amino acids: CASSLRQELGFEQYF. The DNA of the CDR3 is TGTGCCAGCAGCCTTAGACAGGAATTGGGATTCGAGCAGTACTTC.

V and J are TRBV6-5 and TRBJ1-2; D is unresolved. Germline CDR1 reads MNHEY; CDR2 reads SVGAGI. There are 12 residues in the CDR3. V shed 6 bases and J shed 7 bases, with 12 bases lying between them. The CDR3 DNA is TGTGCCAGCAGAGCGGATGTACGTGGCTACACCTTC. Translated: CASRADVRGYTF.

The chain combines TRBV5-1 with TRBJ2-5, with TRBD2 matching over 14 bases. CDR3 length: 18 amino acids. V lost 2 bases, J lost 1 base, and 7 bases stayed unmatched. Germline CDR1 SGHRS, CDR2 YFSETQ. The CDR3 is CASSFGLAGGPLQETQYF. In nucleotides, the CDR3 is TGCGCCAGCAGCTTCGGACTAGCGGGGGGACCTCTCCAAGAGACCCAGTACTTC.

In its sample, this clone ranks as medium-sized. CDR3 amino acids: CAWTRTGVGYTF. The DNA of the CDR3 is TGTGCCTGGACGAGGACAGGGGTCGGCTACACCTTC. The chain combines TRBV30 with TRBJ1-2, with 9 bases aligning to TRBD1. J lost 8 bases, V lost 4 bases, and 5 bases had no gene match. This CDR3 spans 12 amino acids. Germline assignment: CDR1 GTSNPN and CDR2 SVGIG (reference sequence). The variable domain in full, completed from reference TRBV30 and TRBJ1-2, reads SQTIHQWPATLVQPVGSPLSLECTVEGTSNPNLYWYRQAAGRGLQLLFYSVGIGQISSEVPQNLSASRPQDRQFILSSKKLLLSDSGFYLCAWTRTGVGYTFGSGTRLTVV.

This chain uses TRBV28 with TRBJ1-6; 10 nucleotides line up with TRBD1. Looked up from germline, CDR1 is MDHEN and CDR2 is SYDVKM. With V trimmed by 3 bases and J by 10 bases, 6 bases remained unmatched. CDR3 length equals 15 residues. The CDR3 reads CASSFPGQGISPLHF. DNA for the CDR3: TGTGCCAGCAGTTTCCCGGGACAGGGGATCTCACCCCTCCACTTT.

The chain recombines TRBV10-1 with TRBJ1-1, with D tentatively TRBD1 (5 bases). V was shortened by 0 bases and J by 4 bases, with 9 bases between the two germline ends. Germline CDR1 and CDR2: WNHNN and SYGVQD (reference sequence). This CDR3 region has 14 residues. The CDR3 protein is CASSESRDITEAFF. The CDR3 region has the DNA TGCGCCAGCAGTGAGTCCAGGGATATCACTGAAGCTTTCTTT.

The V and J genes are TRBV7-9 and TRBJ2-7; 9 bases map to TRBD2. CDR1 is SEHNR and CDR2 is FQNEAQ in the germline V gene (reference sequence). After removal of 4 bases from V and 0 bases from J, the junction contained 4 bases not matched to a gene. The length of the CDR3 is 15 residues. CDR3 amino acids: CASSSGTSPSYEQYF. CDR3 nucleotides: TGTGCCAGCAGCTCCGGGACTAGCCCCTCCTACGAGCAGTACTTC.

The rearrangement uses TRBV19 and TRBJ1-3; perhaps TRBD1 as D (6 bases). The germline CDR1 and CDR2 sequences are LNHDA and SQIVND (reference sequence). Trimming cost V 2 bases and J 1 base, with 12 bases left between them. CDR3 length: 16 residues. CDR3: CASSINVGGSGNTIYF. The CDR3 DNA sequence: TGTGCCAGTAGTATAAACGTAGGGGGATCTGGAAACACCATATATTTT.

The chain carries TRBV7-9 and TRBJ1-3, with 7 bases aligning to TRBD1. Germline CDR1 is SEHNR and CDR2 is FQNEAQ (reference sequence). This CDR3 spans 15 amino acids. V gave up 4 bases and J gave up 0 bases; unmatched junction bases: 3. The CDR3 DNA reads as TGTGCCAGCAGCTACTGGGACAGCTCTGGAAACACCATATATTTT. This translates into CASSYWDSSGNTIYF.

Comments on this clone: A junction end diverges from the germline sequence, so it may reflect a read error. The chain has TRBV24-1 and TRBJ2-5; 7 bases are a match to TRBD1. Germline CDR1 and CDR2: KGHDR and SFDVKD. The CDR3 runs 17 residues. The CDR3, as DNA: TGTGCCACCGGAGGATCACGGGACAGAGGGAACCAAGATACCCAGTACTTC. Translated: CATGGSRDRGNQDTQYF.

The chain links TRBV7-6 to TRBJ1-1; D is unresolved. Germline loops: CDR1 SGHVS, CDR2 FNYEAQ. V was shortened by 5 bases and J by 0 bases, with 10 bases between the two germline ends. The CDR3 totals 14 residues. As DNA, the CDR3 is TGTGCCAGCAGCCCCAAACTAATGAACACTGAAGCTTTCTTT. This sequence encodes CASSPKLMNTEAFF.